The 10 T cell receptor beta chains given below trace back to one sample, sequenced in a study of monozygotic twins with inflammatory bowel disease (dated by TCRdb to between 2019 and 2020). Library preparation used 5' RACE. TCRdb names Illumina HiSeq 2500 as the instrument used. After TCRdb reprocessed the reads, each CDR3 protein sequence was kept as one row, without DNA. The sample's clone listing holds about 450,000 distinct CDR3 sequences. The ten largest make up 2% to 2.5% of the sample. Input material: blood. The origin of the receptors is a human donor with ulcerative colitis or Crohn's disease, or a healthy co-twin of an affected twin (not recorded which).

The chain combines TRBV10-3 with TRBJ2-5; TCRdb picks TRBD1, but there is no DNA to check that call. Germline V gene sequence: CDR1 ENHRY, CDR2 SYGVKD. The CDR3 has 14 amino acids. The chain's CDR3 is CVIRSSSGQETQYF.

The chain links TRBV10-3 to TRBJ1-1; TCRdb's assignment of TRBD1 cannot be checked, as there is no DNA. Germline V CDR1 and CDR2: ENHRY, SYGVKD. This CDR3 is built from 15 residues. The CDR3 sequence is CAISHSQLGGTEAFF.

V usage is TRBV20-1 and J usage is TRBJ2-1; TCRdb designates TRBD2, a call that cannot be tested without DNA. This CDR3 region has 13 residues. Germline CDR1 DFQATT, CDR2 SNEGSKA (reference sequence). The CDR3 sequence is CSATSGTNNEQFF.

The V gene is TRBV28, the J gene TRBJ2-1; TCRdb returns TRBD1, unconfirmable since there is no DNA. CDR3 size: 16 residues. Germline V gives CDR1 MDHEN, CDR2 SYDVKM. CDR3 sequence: CASTSWGGELYNEQFF. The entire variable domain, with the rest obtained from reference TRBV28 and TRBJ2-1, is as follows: DVKVTQSSRYLVKRTGEKVFLECVQDMDHENMFWYRQDPGLGLRLIYFSYDVKMKEKGDIPEGYSVSREKKERFSLILESASTNQTSMYLCASTSWGGELYNEQFFGPGTRLTVL.

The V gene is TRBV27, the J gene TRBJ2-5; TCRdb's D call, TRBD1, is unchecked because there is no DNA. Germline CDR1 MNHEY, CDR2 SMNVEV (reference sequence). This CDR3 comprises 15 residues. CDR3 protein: CASSSNPRGSETQYF.

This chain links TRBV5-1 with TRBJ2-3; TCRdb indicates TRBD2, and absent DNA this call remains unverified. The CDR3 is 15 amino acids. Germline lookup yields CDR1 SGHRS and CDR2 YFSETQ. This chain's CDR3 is CASSQREGLPDTQYF.

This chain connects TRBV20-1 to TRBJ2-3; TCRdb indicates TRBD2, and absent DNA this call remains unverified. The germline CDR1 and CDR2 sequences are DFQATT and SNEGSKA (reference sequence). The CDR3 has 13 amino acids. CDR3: CSARVSGRDTQYF.

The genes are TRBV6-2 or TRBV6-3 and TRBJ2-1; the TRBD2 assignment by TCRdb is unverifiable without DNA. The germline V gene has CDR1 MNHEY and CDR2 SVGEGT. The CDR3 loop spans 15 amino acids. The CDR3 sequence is CASALKLAGANEQFF.

The CDR3 loop reads CASSQFGGGVNSPLHF. This chain uses TRBV3-1 with TRBJ1-6. This CDR3 comprises 16 residues. Germline V gene sequence: CDR1 LGHDT, CDR2 YNNKEL (reference sequence). Combining the CDR3 with reference TRBV3-1 and TRBJ1-6 gives the whole variable domain DTAVSQTPKYLVTQMGNDKSIKCEQNLGHDTMYWYKQDSKKFLKIMFSYNNKELIINETVPNRFSPKSPDKAHLNLHINSLELGDSAVYFCASSQFGGGVNSPLHFGNGTRLTVT.

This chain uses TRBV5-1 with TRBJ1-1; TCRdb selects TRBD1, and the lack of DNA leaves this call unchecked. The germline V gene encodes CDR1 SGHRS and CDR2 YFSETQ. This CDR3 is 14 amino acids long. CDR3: CASHSGQFNTEAFF.